Listed below are T cell receptor beta chains from one sample, sequenced in a study of blood T cell repertoires in COVID-19. Clones were read by immunoSEQ multiplex PCR, and TCRdb kept only the in-frame ones, dropping some. The sample has roughly 120,000 clones, 85% to 90% seen once. The sequencing sample was made of peripheral blood. The origin of the receptors is a woman in her forties or fifties with acute or convalescent COVID-19. Both conserved end residues are part of each CDR3. The D gene is left open where the match is weak. Clone size is shown for a subset of rows, as once, few, many or a class of expanded clone.

clone_size j_call d_call v_call cdr3_nt cdr3_aa
. TRBJ2-3 TRBD2 TRBV30 TGTGCCTGGACGCATGAGGGAGGGACAGATACGCAGTATTTT CAWTHEGGTDTQYF
. TRBJ1-2 TRBD1 TRBV5-1 TGCGCCAGCAGCTTTGACAGGGGTTTTGGCTACACCTTC CASSFDRGFGYTF
. TRBJ2-7 . TRBV6-6 TGTGCCAGCAGTTACCCCCAGGGGAACGAGCAGTACTTC CASSYPQGNEQYF
. TRBJ2-1 TRBD2 TRBV2 TGTGCCAGCAGTGACCTACTAGCGGGAGGGCCAAATGAGCAGTTCTTC CASSDLLAGGPNEQFF
. TRBJ1-1 TRBD1 TRBV12-3/TRBV12-4 TGTGCCAGCAGGGGACAGGGAGCTGAAGCTTTCTTT CASRGQGAEAFF
. TRBJ1-1 . TRBV4-2 TGTGCCAGCAGCCAAGATCGGGGGGGAACCAGCAAGGAAGCTTTCTTT CASSQDRGGTSKEAFF
. TRBJ1-1 . TRBV3-1/TRBV3-2 TGTGCCAGCAGCCGAACACCGGGACAAATGAACACTGAAGCTTTCTTT CASSRTPGQMNTEAFF
. TRBJ1-2 TRBD1 TRBV19 TGTGCCAGTAGTATAACCCAGGGGGATTGGTATGGCTACACCTTC CASSITQGDWYGYTF
. TRBJ2-3 . TRBV10-3 TGTGCCATCAGTAGTACAGGGCAACCCACAGATACGCAGTATTTT CAISSTGQPTDTQYF
. TRBJ2-7 . TRBV5-1 TGCGCCAGCAGCTTGGAGCTACAGGGAGGGGAGCAGTACTTC CASSLELQGGEQYF
few TRBJ2-2 TRBD1 TRBV24-1 TGTGCCACCAGTGATTGGCGGTCCACCGGGACAGTGAACACCGGGGAGCTGTTTTTT CATSDWRSTGTVNTGELFF
. TRBJ2-7 TRBD1 TRBV11-3 TGTGCCAGCAGCCGATCCGGGACAGGGGGCGTCTACGAGCAGTACTTC CASSRSGTGGVYEQYF
. TRBJ2-3 . TRBV18 TGTGCCAGCTCCTCGCCGGGATCTTTAGCAGATACGCAGTATTTT CASSSPGSLADTQYF
. TRBJ2-1 TRBD2 TRBV19 TGTGCCAGTAGTATAGATGTACGGACTAGCGGGAGAGACTACAATGAGCAGTTCTTC CASSIDVRTSGRDYNEQFF
. TRBJ2-3 TRBD1 TRBV29-1 TGCAGCGGCGGGACAGGGGTAGATACGCAGTATTTT CSGGTGVDTQYF
. TRBJ2-7 . TRBV7-7 TGTGCCAGCAGCTTAGCGGCAGGTGATACCTACGAGCAGTACTTC CASSLAAGDTYEQYF
. TRBJ2-7 . TRBV28 TGTGCCAGCAGTCAGACTGCATTGTACGAGCAGTACTTC CASSQTALYEQYF
. TRBJ1-2 . TRBV28 TGTGCCAGCACAGGGTCTCTTCGGGGCTACACCTTC CASTGSLRGYTF
. TRBJ2-3 . TRBV3-1/TRBV3-2 TGTGCCAGCAGCCAAGCTGTATCGAATTTGGCTACGCAGTATTTT CASSQAVSNLATQYF
. TRBJ2-7 . TRBV19 TGTGCCAGTAGCAGATCGGAGCGCTACGAGCAGTACTTC CASSRSERYEQYF
. TRBJ2-7 . TRBV11-2 TGTGCCAGCAGCTTGCGGCACCAGCTCTACGAGCAGTACTTC CASSLRHQLYEQYF
. TRBJ2-7 . TRBV6-5 TGTGCCAGCAAACGCGGCCCTGCCAACTACGAGCAGTACTTC CASKRGPANYEQYF
. TRBJ1-1 TRBD1 TRBV5-1 TGCGCCAGCAGCTTGAATCCTCAGGGGGCTGGTATCCACACTGAAGCTTTCTTT CASSLNPQGAGIHTEAFF
few TRBJ1-6 TRBD1 TRBV2 TGTGCCAGCTATACAGGGGCTTATAATTCACCCCTCCACTTT CASYTGAYNSPLHF
. TRBJ2-1 TRBD1 TRBV24-1 TGTGCCACCAGTGGTCAGGGGGCTCGAGGTGAGCAGTTCTTC CATSGQGARGEQFF
. TRBJ1-2 TRBD1 TRBV13 TGTGCCAGCAGCGCCAACTTGGGACAGGGTTATGGCTACACCTTC CASSANLGQGYGYTF
. TRBJ2-7 TRBD1 TRBV19 TGTGCCAGTAGTATGGCCGGGACAGCATCCTACGAGCAGTACTTC CASSMAGTASYEQYF
. TRBJ1-1 . TRBV6-5 TGTGCCAGCAGGTCAACCGAACAACGTACTTTCTTT CASRSTEQRTFF
few TRBJ1-1 . TRBV9 TGTGCCAGCAGCGTGGGCAGGAACACTGAAGCTTTCTTT CASSVGRNTEAFF
. TRBJ1-5 . TRBV10-2 TGCGCCAGCAGTACCGTTAGCGGCCAGCCCCAGCATTTT CASSTVSGQPQHF
. TRBJ1-2 TRBD1 TRBV28 TGTGCCAGCAGTTTCTACCCCGCAGGGGGCTATGGCTACACCTTC CASSFYPAGGYGYTF
. TRBJ2-1 . TRBV19 TGTGCCAGTACCCTCCGGGATCAGCAGTTCTTC CASTLRDQQFF
. TRBJ2-2 TRBD1 TRBV11-3 TGTGCCAGCAGCAAACAGGGGATGAACACCGGGGAGCTGTTTTTT CASSKQGMNTGELFF
. TRBJ2-7 TRBD2 TRBV15 TGTGCCACCAGCAGAGATCGAGGGGCTAGCGGGAGTCCCTACGAGCAGTACTTC CATSRDRGASGSPYEQYF
. TRBJ1-2 TRBD1 TRBV3-1/TRBV3-2 TGTGCCAGCAGCCCCAGACATACAGGGGGAACGGGTGGCTACACCTTC CASSPRHTGGTGGYTF
. TRBJ1-6 . TRBV5-5 TGTGCCAGCAGCTCTTCGGGGAATTCACCCCTCCACTTT CASSSSGNSPLHF
. TRBJ2-5 TRBD2 TRBV2 TGTGCCAGCAGTCCCCGAGCGGGAGTAAAAGAGACCCAGTACTTC CASSPRAGVKETQYF
. TRBJ2-5 TRBD2 TRBV19 TGTGCCAGTAGTGCCGGCGGAGCGGGAGAAGAGACCCAGTACTTC CASSAGGAGEETQYF
. TRBJ2-7 . TRBV5-4 TGTGCCGGCAGCTCCTTTACCGGGTTAGAGCAGTACTTC CAGSSFTGLEQYF
. TRBJ1-5 . TRBV2 TGTGCCAGCCGAGTGGGAGGGAATCAGCCCCAGCATTTT CASRVGGNQPQHF
few TRBJ2-7 . TRBV3-1/TRBV3-2 TGTGCCAGCAGCCAAAGGTCGAGTCGGAGGACCACCTACGAGCAGTACTTC CASSQRSSRRTTYEQYF
. TRBJ1-1 . TRBV18 TGTGCCAGCTCACCACAAGGCGGAATGAACACTGAAGCTTTCTTT CASSPQGGMNTEAFF
few TRBJ1-4 . TRBV6-5 TGTGCCAGCGCCCCCGCCCGGGGAGAACTGTTTTTT CASAPARGELFF
. TRBJ2-7 . TRBV4-2 TGTGCCAGCAGCCAATTCGCCGGGAGCTCGTACGAGCAGTACTTC CASSQFAGSSYEQYF
. TRBJ1-1 TRBD1 TRBV6-1 TGTGCCAGCAGTGAAGCGTGGACAGGGGAGCTCTCGCTAGCTTTCTTT CASSEAWTGELSLAFF
. TRBJ2-3 . TRBV9 TGTGCCAGCAGCCGGGACTTCCTCACAGATACGCAGTATTTT CASSRDFLTDTQYF
. TRBJ2-7 . TRBV3-1/TRBV3-2 TGTGCCAGCAGCCTCGCCATTAATAGCGGTCGAGCCTACGAGCAGTACTTC CASSLAINSGRAYEQYF
. TRBJ1-2 . TRBV18 TGTGCCAGCTCACCAGGGAAGGCCGGGGATGGCTACACCTTC CASSPGKAGDGYTF
. TRBJ2-7 TRBD2 TRBV28 TGTGCCAGCAGTTCACCCGGGGGGGGAGAAAACTCCTACGAGCAGTACTTC CASSSPGGGENSYEQYF
. TRBJ1-5 . TRBV30 TGTGCCTTCAAAACCCCAGGCAACAATCAGCCCCAGCATTTT CAFKTPGNNQPQHF